The 30 T cell receptor beta chains presented below share a single source sample, sequenced in a study of shared clonotypes between healthy human individuals. Sequenced by immunoSEQ multiplex PCR; TCRdb stores in-frame clones only, minus some. This sample has some 2 million clones, with roughly 94% found just once. The specimen sequenced was naive CD4+ T cells sorted from blood. Subset described: CD45RA+ positively selected. These TCRs come from a man in his late teens or twenties in good health.

The J gene is TRBJ1-5, the V gene TRBV27; D gene uncertain. CDR3 length: 12 residues. V was clipped by 8 bases and J by 4 bases, with 9 bases between them. Germline lookup yields CDR1 MNHEY and CDR2 SMNVEV (reference sequence). CDR3 residues: CASGPSNQPQHF. The CDR3, as DNA: TGTGCCAGCGGGCCCTCAAATCAGCCCCAGCATTTT.

Details on this clone: The identical CDR3 is also encoded by other nucleotide sequences in the sample. This rearrangement joins TRBV5-6 to TRBJ2-7, with 7 bases fitting TRBD1. Germline assignment: CDR1 SGHDT and CDR2 YYEEEE. Unmatched junction bases numbered 3, after V lost 0 bases and J lost 3 bases. The CDR3 is 14 amino acids. The CDR3 loop is CASSLGPGGYEQYF. CDR3 sequence (DNA): TGTGCCAGCAGCTTGGGACCAGGGGGCTACGAGCAGTACTTC.

The V and J genes are TRBV29-1 and TRBJ2-2, with 8 bases aligning to TRBD1. CDR1 and CDR2 from the germline V gene are SQVTM and ANQGSEA. V was clipped by 6 bases and J by 7 bases; unmatched bases: 13. The CDR3 covers 15 residues. The CDR3 bases are TGCAGCGTATCAATCCAGGACAGGGCTAACGGGGAGCTGTTTTTT. Translating it yields CSVSIQDRANGELFF.

Notes on this clone: This specimen includes other DNA sequences encoding the same CDR3. The CDR3 nucleotides read TGCGCCAGCAGCTTGGACGGGACAGGGTATGGCTACACCTTC. This gives the protein CASSLDGTGYGYTF. The rearrangement joins TRBV5-1 to TRBJ1-2, with 9 bases fitting TRBD1. This CDR3 comprises 14 residues. With 0 bases clipped from V and 5 bases from J, the junction kept 2 bases outside the gene matches. Germline V lookup: CDR1 SGHRS, CDR2 YFSETQ.

The gene calls are TRBV5-1 and TRBJ1-1, with D possibly TRBD1 on 6 matching bases. The V and J ends lost 4 bases and 4 bases respectively, with 11 bases between them. In germline, CDR1 is SGHRS, CDR2 YFSETQ. CDR3 size: 13 residues. CDR3 DNA sequence: TGCGCCAGCAGCGCGACAGGAGTCACTGAAGCTTTCTTT. Encoded protein: CASSATGVTEAFF.

The chain is built from TRBV9 and TRBJ1-6, with D tentatively TRBD1 (5 bases). Germline V gene lookup returns CDR1 SGDLS and CDR2 YYNGEE. Trimming stripped 4 bases from V and 7 bases from J, with 12 bases between. This CDR3 spans 14 amino acids. The CDR3 here is CASSQNDRNSPLHF. CDR3 DNA: TGTGCCAGCAGCCAAAACGACAGAAATTCACCCCTCCACTTT.

The V and J genes are TRBV6-1 and TRBJ1-2; 9 bases line up with TRBD1. CDR1 is MNHNS and CDR2 is SASEGT in the germline V gene. The CDR3 consists of 13 residues. Trimming removed 6 bases from V and 6 bases from J; junction bases left unmatched: 5. The CDR3 loop is CASRLQGANGYTF. The CDR3 region has the DNA TGTGCCAGCAGGTTACAGGGGGCTAATGGCTACACCTTC.

J is TRBJ1-2 and V is TRBV4-1; TRBD1 aligns across 8 bases. Trimming took 0 bases from V and 4 from J; bases not matched to a gene: 1. The germline gives CDR1 MGHRA, CDR2 YSYEKL. CDR3 length: 14 residues. The CDR3 sequence is CASSQDDRGYGYTF. CDR3 coding DNA: TGCGCCAGCAGCCAAGATGACAGGGGCTATGGCTACACCTTC.

The V call is TRBV30, the J call TRBJ2-1; D remains unclear. The V and J ends lost 3 bases and 7 bases respectively, with 4 bases between them. CDR1 and CDR2 (germline): GTSNPN, SVGIG (reference sequence). The CDR3 totals 10 residues. The CDR3: CAWRRNEQFF. In DNA, the CDR3 is TGTGCCTGGAGGAGGAATGAGCAGTTCTTC.

CDR3 sequence reads: CASRERDRGPTTIYF. CDR3 in DNA: TGTGCCAGCAGAGAACGGGACCGGGGACCCACCACCATATATTTT. The rearrangement links TRBV6-6 to TRBJ1-3, with D possibly matching TRBD1 (5 bases). The V and J ends lost 6 bases and 9 bases respectively, with 21 bases between them. Germline V lookup: CDR1 MNHNY, CDR2 SVGAGI (reference sequence). The CDR3 has 15 residues.

The gene calls are TRBV5-6 and TRBJ2-1, with TRBD2 as a possible D gene (6 bases). The germline CDR1 and CDR2 sequences are SGHDT and YYEEEE. The CDR3 runs to 13 residues. Trimming removed 3 bases at V and 15 bases at J, with 19 bases between. The chain's CDR3 is CASSSPSSGGVFF. The CDR3 DNA is TGTGCCAGCAGCTCCCCCTCAAGTGGAGGGGTGTTCTTC.

This chain joins TRBV6-1 and TRBJ2-2; D is possibly TRBD1 or TRBD2 (5 bases each). The V end lost 3 bases, the J end lost 0 bases, and 11 bases lay between the germline ends. Germline CDR1 and CDR2: MNHNS and SASEGT. This CDR3 has 16 residues. The CDR3 DNA reads as TGTGCCAGCAGTGATAGGGTGGGGGCGAACACCGGGGAGCTGTTTTTT. Residues: CASSDRVGANTGELFF.

The chain is built from TRBV28 and TRBJ1-4, with D perhaps matching TRBD1 (5 bases). The CDR3 runs 16 residues. Germline CDR1 MDHEN, CDR2 SYDVKM. Trimming stripped 1 base from V and 7 bases from J, with 16 bases between. CDR3 nucleotide sequence: TGTGCCAGCAGTTTATACCAGCCAGGGCTTAGTGAAAAACTGTTTTTT. Protein product: CASSLYQPGLSEKLFF.

The chain links TRBV11-2 to TRBJ2-1; the D is unclear. The V gene lost 7 bases and the J gene lost 3 bases, with 16 bases spanning the gap. Germline V CDR1 and CDR2: SGHAT, FQNNGV. This CDR3 region has 15 residues. In DNA form, the CDR3 reads TGTGCCAGCACCCTAACGGCCCAAGACTACAATGAGCAGTTCTTC. This sequence encodes CASTLTAQDYNEQFF. The complete variable domain, with remaining parts taken from reference TRBV11-2 and TRBJ2-1, reads EAGVAQSPRYKIIEKRQSVAFWCNPISGHATLYWYQQILGQGPKLLIQFQNNGVVDDSQLPKDRFSAERLKGVDSTLKIQPAKLEDSAVYLCASTLTAQDYNEQFFGPGTRLTVL.

V is TRBV11-2 and J is TRBJ2-5; no definite D call. V lost 3 bases and J 5 bases, leaving 10 bases between the germline ends. The CDR3 runs 13 residues. Germline V gene sequence: CDR1 SGHAT, CDR2 FQNNGV. This CDR3 is CASSFRVGETQYF. The CDR3 DNA reads TGTGCCAGCAGCTTTCGGGTCGGGGAGACCCAGTACTTC.

The chain has TRBV18 and TRBJ2-3; tentatively, D is TRBD2 (5 bases). The germline gives CDR1 KGHSH, CDR2 LQKENI. V lost 1 base and J 4 bases, leaving 6 bases between the germline ends. CDR3 size: 13 residues. The CDR3 protein is CASSPQGADTQYF. The CDR3 coding sequence is TGTGCCAGCTCACCACAGGGAGCAGATACGCAGTATTTT.

Of note for this clone: A much bigger clone sits one base away, suggesting this may be a read error. The chain is built from TRBV15 and TRBJ1-6; 7 nucleotides line up with TRBD1. Germline-derived CDR1 and CDR2 are LNHNV and YYDKDF (reference sequence). Trimming took 0 bases from V and 17 from J; bases not matched to a gene: 4. The CDR3 is 12 residues long. The chain's CDR3 is CATSRDRGPFHF. CDR3 coding DNA: TGTGCCACCAGCAGAGATAGGGGGCCATTCCACTTT.

This clone was seen just once. The chain links TRBV4-3 to TRBJ2-4; no firm D call. The CDR3 length is 19 residues. The V gene lost 1 base and the J gene lost 0 bases, with 19 bases spanning the gap. Per the germline V gene, CDR1 is LGHNA and CDR2 is YSLEER. The CDR3 region has the DNA TGCGCCAGCAGCCAAGGGCAAAGGCGCGCCGGGTCAGCCAAAAACATTCAGTACTTC. Translating gives CASSQGQRRAGSAKNIQYF.

This clone has just one count. The V gene is TRBV6-5, the J gene TRBJ2-2, with TRBD1 identical over 8 bases. Germline-derived CDR1 and CDR2 are MNHEY and SVGAGI. The CDR3 extends over 16 amino acids. Trimming cost V 2 bases and J 6 bases; bases outside gene matches: 8. The CDR3 DNA is TGTGCCAGCAGTTACGTACACAGGGGGACGGCCGGGGAGCTGTTTTTT. Translated, it gives CASSYVHRGTAGELFF.

On this clone itself: This specimen includes other DNA sequences encoding the same CDR3. V gene TRBV6-5 combines with J gene TRBJ1-1; TRBD1 is a possible D gene (5 bases). The CDR3 is 11 residues long. Germline-derived CDR1 and CDR2 are MNHEY and SVGAGI. V lost 8 bases, J lost 6 bases, and 10 bases lay in between. The CDR3 reads CASSRGAEAFF. Here the CDR3 DNA reads TGTGCCAGCTCCAGAGGGGCTGAAGCTTTCTTT.

The V and J genes are TRBV19 and TRBJ2-3; D unresolved. Between the trimmed V and J ends, which lost 6 bases and 4 bases, there was a span of 8 bases. The germline CDR1 and CDR2 sequences are LNHDA and SQIVND (reference sequence). The CDR3 spans 12 residues. The CDR3 nucleotides read TGTGCCAGTAGGGGCTACTCAGATACGCAGTATTTT. As protein: CASRGYSDTQYF.

The V and J genes are TRBV7-9 and TRBJ2-5, with D possibly called TRBD1 or TRBD2 (5 bases each). This CDR3 spans 16 amino acids. Trimming took 1 base from V and 4 from J, leaving 16 bases between them. In germline, CDR1 is SEHNR, CDR2 FQNEAQ (reference sequence). The CDR3: CASSLGAGAPGETQYF. DNA for the CDR3: TGTGCCAGCAGCTTAGGTGCCGGGGCCCCGGGAGAGACCCAGTACTTC.

As to this clone: This sample includes further DNA sequences coding for the same CDR3. V gene TRBV13 combines with J gene TRBJ2-7, with TRBD2 matching over 8 bases. CDR1 is PRHDT, CDR2 FYEKMQ, per germline (reference sequence). This CDR3 region has 13 residues. The junction had 1 base not matched to a gene; V was cut back by 5 bases and J by 1 base. The CDR3 protein is CASSRGRSYEQYF. Written as DNA, the CDR3 is TGTGCCAGCAGCCGCGGGAGGTCCTACGAGCAGTACTTC. The variable domain in full, with the rest retrieved from reference TRBV13 and TRBJ2-7, is AAGVIQSPRHLIKEKRETATLKCYPIPRHDTVYWYQQGPGQDPQFLISFYEKMQSDKGSIPDRFSAQQFSDYHSELNMSSLELGDSALYFCASSRGRSYEQYFGPGTRLTVT.

This clone has ten or more counts. The V and J genes are TRBV28 and TRBJ1-6, with TRBD1 identical over 11 bases. The CDR3 covers 16 residues. Unmatched junction bases numbered 5, after V lost 2 bases and J lost 8 bases. From germline, CDR1 is MDHEN and CDR2 SYDVKM. CDR3 in amino acids: CASSLPPGQGDSPLHF. The CDR3, as DNA: TGTGCCAGCAGTTTACCCCCGGGACAGGGGGATTCACCCCTCCACTTT.

The J gene is TRBJ2-7, the V gene TRBV10-2; the D gene is possibly TRBD2 (5 bases). Germline lookup yields CDR1 WSHSY and CDR2 SAAADI. This CDR3 is 13 amino acids long. V lost 5 bases, J lost 0 bases, and 8 bases lay in between. In DNA form, the CDR3 reads TGCGCCAGCAGTCCCGGAGGCTCCTACGAGCAGTACTTC. It translates to CASSPGGSYEQYF.

The V gene is TRBV7-8, the J gene TRBJ2-2, with 13 bases fitting TRBD2. V lost 5 bases, J lost 4 bases, and 16 bases stayed unmatched. Germline CDR1 and CDR2: SGHVS and FQNEAQ. The CDR3 runs 20 residues. CDR3 region: CASSLGTSGMGISSTGELFF. The CDR3 DNA reads as TGTGCCAGCAGCCTGGGGACTAGCGGGATGGGAATATCGAGCACCGGGGAGCTGTTTTTT.

Concerning this clone itself: Other DNA sequences in the sample encode the same CDR3. The rearrangement joins TRBV27 to TRBJ2-2; no clear D gene. CDR1 and CDR2 (germline): MNHEY, SMNVEV (reference sequence). The CDR3 spans 12 residues. Trimming removed 6 bases from V and 2 bases from J, with 4 bases in between. The CDR3, as DNA: TGTGCCAGCAGAAGAAACACCGGGGAGCTGTTTTTT. As protein: CASRRNTGELFF.

The J gene is TRBJ2-5, the V gene TRBV19, with TRBD2 matching over 11 bases. There are 16 residues in the CDR3. Looked up from germline, CDR1 is LNHDA and CDR2 is SQIVND (reference sequence). Trimming at V came to 1 base and at J to 3 bases, leaving 4 bases not matched to a gene. CDR3 amino acids: CASSIVRLAGKETQYF. CDR3 DNA: TGTGCCAGTAGTATAGTACGACTAGCGGGGAAAGAGACCCAGTACTTC.

This chain joins TRBV2 and TRBJ1-1; D might be TRBD1 (5 bases). CDR1 and CDR2 (germline): SNHLY, FYNNEI. V was trimmed by 5 bases and J by 1 base, leaving 20 bases between them. The CDR3 sequence is 17 residues long. The CDR3 region has the DNA TGTGCCAGCAGTCCCCCCACGGGGCAGGGAGGGAACACTGAAGCTTTCTTT. It yields the protein CASSPPTGQGGNTEAFF. The variable domain in full, completed from reference TRBV2 and TRBJ1-1, reads EPEVTQTPSHQVTQMGQEVILRCVPISNHLYFYWYRQILGQKVEFLVSFYNNEISEKSEIFDDQFSVERPDGSNFTLKIRSTKLEDSAMYFCASSPPTGQGGNTEAFFGQGTRLTVV.

This clone came up once. The CDR3 DNA reads as TGTGCCAGCAACGTTAGACGACAGGGTGGAGGGTACACCTTC. Translating it yields CASNVRRQGGGYTF. The chain joins TRBV7-2 to TRBJ1-2, with 7 bases identical to TRBD1. This CDR3 is 14 amino acids long. CDR1 and CDR2 (germline): SGHTA, FQGNSA. The V segment lost 7 bases and the J segment 11 bases; nucleotides outside the gene matches: 16.